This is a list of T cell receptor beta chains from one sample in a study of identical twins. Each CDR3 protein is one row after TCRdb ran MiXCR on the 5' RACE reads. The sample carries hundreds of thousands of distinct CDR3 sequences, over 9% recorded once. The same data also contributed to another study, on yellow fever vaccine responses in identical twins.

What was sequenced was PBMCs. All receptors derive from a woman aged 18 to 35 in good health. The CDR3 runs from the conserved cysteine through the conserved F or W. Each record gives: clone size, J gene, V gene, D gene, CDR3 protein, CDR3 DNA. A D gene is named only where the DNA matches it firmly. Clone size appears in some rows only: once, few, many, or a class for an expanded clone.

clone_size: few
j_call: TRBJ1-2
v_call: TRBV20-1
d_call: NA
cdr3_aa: CSAREGGHSGYTF
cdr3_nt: TGCAGTGCTAGAGAGGGGGGACATTCAGGCTACACCTTC

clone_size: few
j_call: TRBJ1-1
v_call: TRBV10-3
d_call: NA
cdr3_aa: CAISELGAEAFF
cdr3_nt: TGTGCCATCAGTGAGCTAGGCGCTGAAGCTTTCTTT

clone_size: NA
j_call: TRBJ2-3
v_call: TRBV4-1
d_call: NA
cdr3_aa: CASSQPARGLADTQYF
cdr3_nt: TGCGCCAGCAGCCAACCTGCCAGGGGCCTCGCAGATACGCAGTATTTT

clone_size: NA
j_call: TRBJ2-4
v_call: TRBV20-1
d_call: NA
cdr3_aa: CSAAPSAKNIQYF
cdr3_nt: TGCAGTGCTGCTCCGTCCGCCAAAAACATTCAGTACTTC

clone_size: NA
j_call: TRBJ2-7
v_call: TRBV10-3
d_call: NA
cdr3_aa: CAISEPRRGASYEQYF
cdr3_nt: TGTGCCATCAGTGAGCCTCGTCGGGGCGCATCCTACGAGCAGTACTTC

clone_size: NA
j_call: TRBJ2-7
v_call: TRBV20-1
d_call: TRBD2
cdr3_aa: CSGLAGTYEQYF
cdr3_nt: TGCAGCGGACTAGCGGGAACGTACGAGCAGTACTTC

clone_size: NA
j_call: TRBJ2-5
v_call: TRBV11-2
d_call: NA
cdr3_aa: CASSLAPLDSQYF
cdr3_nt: TGTGCCAGCAGCTTAGCCCCCCTGGACTCCCAGTACTTC

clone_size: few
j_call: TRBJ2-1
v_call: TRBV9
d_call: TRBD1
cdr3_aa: CASSAMTGGDNEQFF
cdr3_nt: TGTGCCAGCAGCGCTATGACAGGGGGGGACAATGAGCAGTTCTTC

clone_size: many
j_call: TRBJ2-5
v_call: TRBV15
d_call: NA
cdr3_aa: CATRNRETQYF
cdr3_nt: TGTGCCACCAGAAACAGAGAGACCCAGTACTTC

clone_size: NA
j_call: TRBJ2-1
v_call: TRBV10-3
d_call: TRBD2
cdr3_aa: CAISDLTRLAGDYEQFF
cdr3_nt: TGTGCCATCAGTGACCTGACCCGACTAGCGGGAGACTATGAGCAGTTCTTC

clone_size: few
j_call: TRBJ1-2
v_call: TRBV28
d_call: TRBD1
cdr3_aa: CASSQRTGNGYTF
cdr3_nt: TGTGCCAGCAGTCAAAGGACAGGGAACGGCTACACCTTC

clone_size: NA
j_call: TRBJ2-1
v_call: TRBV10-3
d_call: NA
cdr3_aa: CAISESGGGTYNEQFF
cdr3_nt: TGTGCCATCAGTGAGTCCGGGGGAGGAACCTACAATGAGCAGTTCTTC

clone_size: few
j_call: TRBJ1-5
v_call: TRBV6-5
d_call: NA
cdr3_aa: CASSYSRYGNQPQHF
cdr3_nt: TGTGCCAGCAGTTACTCGAGATACGGCAATCAGCCCCAGCATTTT

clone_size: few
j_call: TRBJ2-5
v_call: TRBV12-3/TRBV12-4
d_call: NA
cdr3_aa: CASRHAHRETQYF
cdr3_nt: TGTGCCAGCAGGCACGCGCATCGGGAGACCCAGTACTTC